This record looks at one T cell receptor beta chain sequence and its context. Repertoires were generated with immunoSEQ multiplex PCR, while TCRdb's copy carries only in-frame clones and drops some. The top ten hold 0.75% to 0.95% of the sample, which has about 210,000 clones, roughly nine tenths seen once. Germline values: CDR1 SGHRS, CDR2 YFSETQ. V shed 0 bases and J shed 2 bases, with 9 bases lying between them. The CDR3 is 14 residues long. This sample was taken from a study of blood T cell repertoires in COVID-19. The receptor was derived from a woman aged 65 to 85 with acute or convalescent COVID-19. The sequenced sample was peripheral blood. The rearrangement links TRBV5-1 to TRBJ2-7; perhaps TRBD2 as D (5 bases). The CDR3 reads CASSLDAGTYEQYF. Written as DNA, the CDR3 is TGCGCCAGCAGCTTGGACGCCGGGACCTACGAGCAGTACTTC.